This T cell receptor beta chain was recorded in a study of blood T cell repertoires in COVID-19 (dated by TCRdb to 2020 to 2022). Concerning the study at large: Samples from collaborators originated in the United States, Italy and Spain and spanned both the acute and convalescent phases of COVID-19. The material from the prospective study consisted of cDNA or gDNA derived from T cells, B-cell-depleted T cells, or PBMCs. Deeply sampled blood TCRbeta repertoires from subjects exposed to, actively infected with, or recovered from COVID-19 were included in the dataset. The repertoires were released in a freely available public database intended as a resource for research on the immune response to SARS-CoV-2. The samples were drawn from the first 160 participants of the ongoing ImmuneRACE study and from 950 to 1,500 subjects provided by 6 global collaborators. A de-identified subject ID, COVID-19 status, age in years and sex were almost always included in the sample metadata. Where available, HLA class I and class II types were obtained from metadata supplied by the sample provider rather than from assay-based typing.

Study-level results and caveats: The amount of clinical and demographic metadata varied by source and participant and was provided uncurated.

Taken from the germline V gene (reference sequence), the CDR1 and CDR2 loops are LGHDT and YNNKEL. Relative to germline, V is 4 bases shorter and J is 5 bases shorter, with 8 bases between their ends. The CDR3 runs 12 amino acids, cysteine and phenylalanine included. Kept here is only the CDR3 DNA, which spans 36 bases and is read in frame from base 1. TCRbeta CDR3 regions were amplified from genomic DNA by means of the immunoSEQ Assay, a bias-controlled multiplex PCR. The paper's data handling went like this. The number of nucleated cells in each sample was estimated by amplification of reference gene primers within the assay. To quantify the absolute abundance of each unique TCRbeta CDR3 rearrangement, sequence reads were collapsed and filtered. For each sample, productive Simpson clonality was calculated by taking the square root of Simpson's diversity index across productive rearrangements. TCRdb's version of the immuneACCESS table is confined to in-frame rearrangements and falls short of the full clone set. An unresolved V gene accounts for under half of the shortfall where checked; the remainder is of unknown origin. V, J and clone size are those of that table, while D and trimming were read from the DNA. Within this sample are approximately 170,000 clones, with around nine tenths of them counted one time only. Clones ranked in the top ten supply 2.5% to 4% of the sample.

This clone was recorded once. Its target antigen remains unknown. Qualities for individual bases were not recorded, and no much larger clone is one base off. The collaborating institutions used their own protocols to collect whole blood in K2EDTA tubes. Collaborator samples were shipped for TCRbeta analysis as frozen whole blood, isolated PBMCs, or DNA extracted from either sample type. The chain is assembled from TRBV3-1 (or the pseudogene TRBV3-2) and TRBJ2-5, with TRBD1 as a weak D call on 5 bases. The clonotype was recovered from an older man with acute or convalescent COVID-19. Sequencing was carried out using peripheral blood. The DNA reads TGTGCCAGCAGCCTATGGGGCGAGACCCAGTACTTC. This encodes CASSLWGETQYF.